This TCR beta chain originates from a study of T cell responses to AZD1222 COVID-19 vaccine. TCRdb's copy holds only in-frame clones and misses some; the assay was immunoSEQ multiplex PCR. The sample has 150,000 to 200,000 clones; about 88% are singletons. V was clipped by 7 bases and J by 7 bases, with 11 bases between them. The CDR3 is 11 amino acids. Germline V gene sequence: CDR1 SNHLY, CDR2 FYNNEI. This sample comprised peripheral blood, obtained 28 days after the second AZD1222 dose. The receptor comes from an adult who received the AZD1222 COVID-19 vaccine. The chain carries TRBV2 and TRBJ2-7; D is unclear. The CDR3 nucleotides read TGTGCCAGCAAGGCAGTCCTAGAGCAGTACTTC. Protein sequence: CASKAVLEQYF.